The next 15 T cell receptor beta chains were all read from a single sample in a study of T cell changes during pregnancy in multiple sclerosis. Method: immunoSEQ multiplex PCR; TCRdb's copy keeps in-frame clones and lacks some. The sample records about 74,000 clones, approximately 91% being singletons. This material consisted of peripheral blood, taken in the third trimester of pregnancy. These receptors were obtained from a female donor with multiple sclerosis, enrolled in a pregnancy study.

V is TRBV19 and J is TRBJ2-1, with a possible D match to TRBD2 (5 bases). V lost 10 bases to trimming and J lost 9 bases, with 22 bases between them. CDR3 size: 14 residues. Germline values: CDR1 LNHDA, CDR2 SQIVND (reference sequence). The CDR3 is CATSLTLEGGEQFF. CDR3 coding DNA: TGTGCCACCTCACTCACCCTTGAGGGCGGTGAGCAGTTCTTC.

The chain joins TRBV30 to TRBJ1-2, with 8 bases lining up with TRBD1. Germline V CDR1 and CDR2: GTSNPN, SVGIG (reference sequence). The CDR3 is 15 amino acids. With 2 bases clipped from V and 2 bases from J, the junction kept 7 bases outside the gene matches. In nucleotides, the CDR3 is TGTGCCTGGAGTTTGGGTTGGACAGGGAACTATGGCTACACCTTC. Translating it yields CAWSLGWTGNYGYTF.

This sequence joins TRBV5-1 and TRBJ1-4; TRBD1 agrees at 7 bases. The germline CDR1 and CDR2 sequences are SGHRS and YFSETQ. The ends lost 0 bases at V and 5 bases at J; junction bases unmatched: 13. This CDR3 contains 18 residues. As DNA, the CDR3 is TGCGCCAGCAGCTTGGTTCGGGAGGGGGCAGTTGGAAATGAAAAACTGTTTTTT. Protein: CASSLVREGAVGNEKLFF.

CDR3: CASSYARGQVSWAFF. CDR3 nucleotides: TGCGCCAGCAGCTACGCCCGAGGACAGGTTTCTTGGGCTTTCTTT. The J gene is TRBJ1-1, the V gene TRBV5-1; 7 positions agree with TRBD1. From germline, CDR1 is SGHRS and CDR2 YFSETQ. The length of the CDR3 is 15 residues. The trim removed 3 bases at V and 11 bases at J, leaving 16 bases unmatched.

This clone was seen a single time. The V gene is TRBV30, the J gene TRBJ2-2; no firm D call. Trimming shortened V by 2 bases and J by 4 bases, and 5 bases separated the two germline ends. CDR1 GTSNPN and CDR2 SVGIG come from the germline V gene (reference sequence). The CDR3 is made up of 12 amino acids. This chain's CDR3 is CAWSLLTGELFF. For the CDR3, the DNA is TGTGCCTGGAGTCTCCTCACCGGGGAGCTGTTTTTT. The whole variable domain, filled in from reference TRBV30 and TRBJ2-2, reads SQTIHQWPATLVQPVGSPLSLECTVEGTSNPNLYWYRQAAGRGLQLLFYSVGIGQISSEVPQNLSASRPQDRQFILSSKKLLLSDSGFYLCAWSLLTGELFFGEGSRLTVL.

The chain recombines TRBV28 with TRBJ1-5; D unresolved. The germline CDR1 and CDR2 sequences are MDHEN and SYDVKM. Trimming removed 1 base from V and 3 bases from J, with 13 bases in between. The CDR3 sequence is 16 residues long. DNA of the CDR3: TGTGCCAGCAGTTTATATGGGAGCGGGCTCAATCAGCCCCAGCATTTT. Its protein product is CASSLYGSGLNQPQHF.

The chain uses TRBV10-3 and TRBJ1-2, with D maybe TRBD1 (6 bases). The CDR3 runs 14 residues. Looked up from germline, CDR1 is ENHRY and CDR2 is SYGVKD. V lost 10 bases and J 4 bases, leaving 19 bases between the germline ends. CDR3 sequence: CATGGRGTLYGYTF. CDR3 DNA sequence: TGTGCCACCGGTGGCAGGGGTACCCTCTATGGCTACACCTTC.

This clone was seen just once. The CDR3 is CASSFHRVEETQYF. CDR3 nucleotide sequence: TGTGCCAGCAGTTTTCACAGAGTGGAAGAGACCCAGTACTTC. This sequence joins TRBV6-6 and TRBJ2-5; no firm D call. Deletions cut 4 bases from V and 3 bases from J, with 12 bases between. The CDR3 loop spans 14 amino acids. Germline CDR1 MNHNY, CDR2 SVGAGI (reference sequence).

CDR3 nucleotide sequence: TGCAGCGTCGCGGGGACTGAAGCTTTCTTT. Its protein is CSVAGTEAFF. The J gene is TRBJ1-1, the V gene TRBV29-1; no firm D call. V lost 6 bases to trimming and J lost 5 bases, with 7 bases between them. This CDR3 comprises 10 residues. The germline CDR1 and CDR2 sequences are SQVTM and ANQGSEA. The whole variable domain, filled in from reference TRBV29-1 and TRBJ1-1, reads SAVISQKPSRDICQRGTSLTIQCQVDSQVTMMFWYRQQPGQSLTLIATANQGSEATYESGFVIDKFPISRPNLTFSTLTVSNMSPEDSSIYLCSVAGTEAFFGQGTRLTVV.

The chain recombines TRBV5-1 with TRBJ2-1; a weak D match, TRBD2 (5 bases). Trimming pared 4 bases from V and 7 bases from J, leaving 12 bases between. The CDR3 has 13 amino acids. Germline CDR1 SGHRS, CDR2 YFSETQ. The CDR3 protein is CASSLGLGNEQFF. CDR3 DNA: TGCGCCAGCAGCCTCGGACTCGGGAATGAGCAGTTCTTC.

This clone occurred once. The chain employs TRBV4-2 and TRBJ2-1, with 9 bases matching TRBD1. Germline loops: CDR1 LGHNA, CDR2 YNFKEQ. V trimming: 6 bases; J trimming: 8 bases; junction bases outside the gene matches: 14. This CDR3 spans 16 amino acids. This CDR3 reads CASRKPPGQGKDEQFF. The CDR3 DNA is TGTGCCAGCAGAAAACCTCCGGGACAGGGTAAGGATGAGCAGTTCTTC.

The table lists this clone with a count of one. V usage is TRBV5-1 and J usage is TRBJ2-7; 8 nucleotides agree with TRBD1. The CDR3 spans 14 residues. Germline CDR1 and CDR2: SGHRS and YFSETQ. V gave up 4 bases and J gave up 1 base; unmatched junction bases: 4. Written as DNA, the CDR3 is TGCGCCAGCAGCGGTCAGGGGGCGTCCTACGAGCAGTACTTC. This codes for CASSGQGASYEQYF.

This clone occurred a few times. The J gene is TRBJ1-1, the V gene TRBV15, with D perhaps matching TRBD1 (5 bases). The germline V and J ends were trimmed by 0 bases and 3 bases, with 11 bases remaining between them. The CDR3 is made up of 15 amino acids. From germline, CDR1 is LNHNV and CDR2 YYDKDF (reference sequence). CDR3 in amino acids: CATSRDRGKDTEAFF. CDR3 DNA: TGTGCCACCAGCAGAGATCGGGGGAAGGACACTGAAGCTTTCTTT.

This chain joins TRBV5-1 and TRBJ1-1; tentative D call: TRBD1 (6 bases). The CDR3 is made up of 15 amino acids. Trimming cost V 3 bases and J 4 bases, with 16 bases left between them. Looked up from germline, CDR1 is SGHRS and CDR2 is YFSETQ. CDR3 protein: CASSYSHRGGTEAFF. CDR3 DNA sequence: TGCGCCAGCAGCTATTCACACAGAGGGGGCACTGAAGCTTTCTTT.

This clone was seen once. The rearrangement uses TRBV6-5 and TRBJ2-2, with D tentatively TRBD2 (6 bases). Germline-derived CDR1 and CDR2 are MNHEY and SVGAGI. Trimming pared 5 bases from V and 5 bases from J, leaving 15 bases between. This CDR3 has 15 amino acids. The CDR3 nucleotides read TGTGCCAGCAGTCCCGGGACTTCGCAAACCGGGGAGCTGTTTTTT. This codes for CASSPGTSQTGELFF.